Listed below are T cell receptor beta chains from one sample, sequenced in a study of CD8+ T cells in alopecia areata. The assay was immunoSEQ multiplex PCR, and TCRdb's table has in-frame clones only and misses some. The data hold some 130,000 clones, with 58% observed a single time. The source material was CD4+ T cells sorted from blood, sampled at week 0. Source of these receptors: a human donor with alopecia areata. Each CDR3 is given without its conserved first and last residue.

V gene	J gene	CDR3 protein
TRBV5-1	TRBJ2-5	ASSWTGDPGGETQY
TRBV7-2	TRBJ1-4	ASSWPGGEKLF
TRBV9	TRBJ1-6	ASSTGQGRYNSPLH
TRBV7-9	TRBJ2-1	ASNDMTGNEQF
TRBV7-2	TRBJ2-5	ASSSSRGETQY
TRBV7-3	TRBJ2-5	ASSLTGGAETQY
TRBV29-1	TRBJ2-7	SVAGDPYEQY
TRBV6-6	-	ASKGLADSYEQY
TRBV30	TRBJ1-1	AWREGAPLEAF
TRBV4-1	TRBJ1-6	ASSQERGAGTGLSPLH
TRBV29-1	TRBJ1-2	SVETGPNYGYT
TRBV7-8	TRBJ1-1	ASSLMTQTEAF
TRBV6-5	TRBJ2-5	ASSYSGLAGKETQY
TRBV2	TRBJ1-1	ASSAGTRGDTEAF
TRBV5-6	TRBJ2-7	ASSLLTRSAFEQY
TRBV6-5	TRBJ1-2	ASNPRGSDGYT
TRBV5-1	TRBJ2-5	ASSLDPAIQETQY
TRBV7-9	TRBJ2-7	ASSDSDEQY
TRBV5-5	TRBJ2-2	ASSWLHGNTGELF
TRBV7-2	TRBJ2-7	ASSSTSGSSAN
TRBV28	TRBJ2-7	ASSFRLGQDY
TRBV5-1	TRBJ2-5	ASSSPLAGGMETQY
TRBV28	TRBJ2-1	ASSFSRENYNEQF
TRBV7-2	TRBJ2-5	ASSEIHLAGGRETQY
TRBV2	TRBJ1-1	ASRPWTAVTEAF
TRBV4-2	TRBJ1-4	ASSQDSEGRMF
TRBV5-1	TRBJ1-5	ASSFGSGGNQPQH
TRBV19	TRBJ2-3	ASGGTGEITQY
TRBV7-2	TRBJ1-6	ASSSTPGGAPLH
TRBV7-2	TRBJ2-5	ASSLAGGWETQY
TRBV29-1	TRBJ2-7	SVVDGYEQY
TRBV7-2	TRBJ2-7	ASSPPSYYEQY